These 26 T cell receptor beta chains were all obtained from the same sample, sequenced in a study of T cell clonality in common variable immunodeficiency. Findings of the study overall: Fewer deletions and N-nucleotide insertions were reportedly seen in common variable immunodeficiency TCR beta sequences.

These TCRs are of unknown antigen specificity. Profiled with immunoSEQ multiplex PCR; TCRdb holds only in-frame clones, not every one. This sample carries some 1,500 clones, none of them present only once. The sample was peripheral blood mononuclear cells. The receptor set was obtained from a human donor with common variable immunodeficiency.

In its sample, this clone is medium-sized. The read comes to an end 3 residues before the CDR3 does, leaving the germline J gene to fill in the end. The chain is built from TRBV11-2 and TRBJ2-7, with D perhaps matching TRBD2 (6 bases). Germline CDR1 reads SGHAT; CDR2 reads FQNNGV. The V end lost 0 bases, the J end lost 5 bases, and 14 bases lay between the germline ends. This CDR3 region has 15 residues. Incomplete CDR3 DNA: TGTGCCAGCAGCTTAGATCTGGGGGGTCTAAACGAG. It codes for CASSLDLGGLNE. From start to end, the CDR3 is CASSLDLGGLNEQYF.

This clone is judged medium-sized. This chain's CDR3 is CATASGGARETQYF. The DNA read from the CDR3 is TGTGCCACCGCTAGCGGGGGGGCCCGAGAGACC. V usage is TRBV19 and J usage is TRBJ2-5, with 12 positions matching TRBD2. Coverage ceases 3 residues before the CDR3 finishes, and the germline J gene fills in the end. CDR3 size: 14 residues. CDR1 LNHDA and CDR2 SQIVND come from the germline V gene (reference sequence). Losses at the gene ends were 10 bases for V and 4 bases for J; bases not matched to a gene: 7.

This clone was seen a few times. The read gets to within 3 residues of the CDR3 end, and the germline J gene fills in the rest. The chain joins TRBV7-3 to TRBJ2-2; 8 bases match TRBD1. Trimming took 6 bases from V and 1 from J; bases not matched to a gene: 4. This CDR3 has 15 amino acids. Germline V gives CDR1 SGHTA, CDR2 FQGTGA. CDR3 residues: CASRLGQENTGELFF. The sequenced part of the CDR3 DNA is TGTGCCAGCAGGCTGGGACAGGAGAACACCGGGGAG.

By sample share, this clone is medium-sized (0.01 to 0.1%). The read comes to an end 3 residues before the CDR3 does, leaving the germline J gene to fill in the end. This sequence joins TRBV18 and TRBJ1-1; 8 bases are a match to TRBD1. V lost 3 bases, J lost 3 bases, and 3 bases stayed unmatched. Germline CDR1 is KGHSH and CDR2 is LQKENI. The CDR3 totals 14 residues. The sequenced CDR3 bases are TGTGCCAGCTCACCGTCAGGGGGCTACACTGAA. Translation gives CASSPSGGYTE. The CDR3 reads in full as CASSPSGGYTEAFF.

This clone ranks as medium-sized (0.01 to 0.1%). The read ends 3 residues early relative to the CDR3; the germline J gene fills the gap. The chain employs TRBV13 and TRBJ1-2, with TRBD1 matching 8 bases. There are 14 residues in the CDR3. J lost 6 bases, V lost 0 bases, and 3 bases had no gene match. The germline CDR1 and CDR2 sequences are PRHDT and FYEKMQ (reference sequence). The CDR3 region is CASSLGQQGDGYTF. CDR3 bases read: TGTGCCAGCAGCTTAGGCCAACAGGGGGATGGC.

Concerning this clone: The read ends 3 residues before the CDR3 terminus; that terminus is restored from the germline J gene. The rearrangement joins TRBV30 to TRBJ2-7, with unresolved D. The ends were cut back, 0 bases at V and 3 bases at J, with 6 bases in the middle. The germline gives CDR1 GTSNPN, CDR2 SVGIG (reference sequence). This CDR3 spans 12 amino acids. The sequenced CDR3 bases are TGTGCCTGGAGTGTAGGTCTCTACGAG. Translated: CAWSVGLYE. The whole CDR3 sequence reads CAWSVGLYEQYF.

In this sample, this clone turned up a few times. The read ends 3 residues before the CDR3 terminus; that terminus is restored from the germline J gene. J is TRBJ2-1 and V is TRBV11-2, with 11 bases fitting TRBD2. CDR1 SGHAT and CDR2 FQNNGV come from the germline V gene. The CDR3 totals 15 residues. The ends lost 5 bases at V and 2 bases at J; junction bases unmatched: 2. The part of the CDR3 DNA that was read is TGTGCCAGCAGCCTACTAGCGGGGGCCTACAATGAG. As protein: CASSLLAGAYNE. Given in full, the CDR3 is CASSLLAGAYNEQFF.

This clone has more than one count but fewer than ten. The CDR3 is cut off 3 residues early in the read; its end comes from the germline J gene. This chain joins TRBV7-9 and TRBJ1-2, with D hard to call. CDR1 and CDR2 (germline): SEHNR, FQNEAQ (reference sequence). The CDR3 loop spans 14 amino acids. Trimming pared 2 bases from V and 4 bases from J, leaving 11 bases between. The CDR3: CASSLSHGSYGYTF. Incomplete CDR3 DNA: TGTGCCAGCAGCTTAAGCCACGGGTCCTATGGC. Supplemented by reference TRBV7-9 and TRBJ1-2, the full variable domain reads DTGVSQNPRHKITKRGQNVTFRCDPISEHNRLYWYRQTLGQGPEFLTYFQNEAQLEKSRLLSDRFSAERPKGSFSTLEIQRTEQGDSAMYLCASSLSHGSYGYTFGSGTRLTVV.

This clone was recorded a few times. Read data end 3 residues before the CDR3 end; the end is taken from the germline J gene. This chain connects TRBV5-5 to TRBJ1-3; D not certain. This CDR3 has 13 residues. Germline assignment: CDR1 SGHKS and CDR2 YYEKEE (reference sequence). Trimming took off 0 bases at V and 7 bases at J, with 8 bases between the two ends. Partial CDR3 DNA: TGTGCCAGCAGCTTGGGTATTCGGAACACC. The encoded protein is CASSLGIRNT. The full CDR3 is CASSLGIRNTIYF.

This clone is termed medium-sized. The DNA ends 3 residues before the CDR3 does, and the rest of the CDR3 is filled in from the germline J gene. The V gene is TRBV29-1, the J gene TRBJ2-2; 9 bases are shared with TRBD2. With 3 bases clipped from V and 5 bases from J, the junction kept 10 bases outside the gene matches. CDR1 and CDR2 (germline): SQVTM, ANQGSEA. The CDR3 contains 16 residues. The covered CDR3 bases are TGCAGCGTTGAGAGGATGCGGGGGGGCGGGACCGGGGAG. It encodes CSVERMRGGGTGE. The whole CDR3 is CSVERMRGGGTGELFF.

In this sample, this clone is medium-sized (0.01 to 0.1%). The read ends 3 residues before the CDR3 terminus; that terminus is restored from the germline J gene. The chain carries TRBV6-1 and TRBJ1-5; 7 nucleotides line up with TRBD1. CDR3 length: 16 amino acids. CDR1 and CDR2 from the germline V gene are MNHNS and SASEGT. Trimming took 3 bases from V and 4 from J; bases not matched to a gene: 9. The CDR3: CASSDIGGGENQPQHF. CDR3 DNA (partial): TGTGCCAGCAGTGATATCGGAGGGGGCGAGAATCAGCCC.

In its sample, this clone ranks as large. The CDR3 end falls 3 residues outside the read, so it is completed with the germline J gene. The same CDR3 arises from other DNA sequences in this sample as well. V and J are TRBV7-9 and TRBJ1-5; D is unresolved. The germline V and J ends were trimmed by 0 bases and 6 bases, with 9 bases remaining between them. The CDR3 length is 14 residues. Germline V lookup: CDR1 SEHNR, CDR2 FQNEAQ (reference sequence). The DNA read from the CDR3 is TGTGCCAGCAGCTTAGCGACGAGGGCTCAGCCC. Amino acids: CASSLATRAQP. The entire CDR3 is CASSLATRAQPQHF. The full variable domain, with the rest looked up from reference TRBV7-9 and TRBJ1-5, is DTGVSQNPRHKITKRGQNVTFRCDPISEHNRLYWYRQTLGQGPEFLTYFQNEAQLEKSRLLSDRFSAERPKGSFSTLEIQRTEQGDSAMYLCASSLATRAQPQHFGDGTRLSIL.

In its sample, this clone is medium-sized (0.01 to 0.1%). CDR3 sequence: CASSILATTGPFIQYF. The CDR3 DNA, read in part, is TGTGCCAGTAGTATTTTGGCTACCACAGGTCCTTTCATT. J is TRBJ2-4 and V is TRBV19; D possibly corresponds to TRBD1 (5 bases). The CDR3 is cut off 3 residues early in the read; its end comes from the germline J gene. V lost 3 bases to trimming and J lost 9 bases, with 21 bases between them. CDR1 LNHDA and CDR2 SQIVND come from the germline V gene (reference sequence). CDR3 size: 16 residues.

Remarks on this clone: The read ends 3 residues before the CDR3 terminus; that terminus is restored from the germline J gene. This chain uses TRBV7-3 with TRBJ2-5; 9 nucleotides align to TRBD1. The CDR3 has 13 amino acids. Unmatched junction bases numbered 0, after V lost 2 bases and J lost 5 bases. Germline V gene lookup returns CDR1 SGHTA and CDR2 FQGTGA. CDR3 sequence: CASSLGTGETQYF. The CDR3 DNA, read in part, is TGTGCCAGCAGCTTAGGGACAGGGGAGACC.

This clone has more than one count but fewer than ten. From the germline J gene comes the end of the CDR3, since the read stops 3 residues before it. The V and J genes are TRBV19 and TRBJ1-2, with TRBD1 as a possible D gene (5 bases). This CDR3 spans 14 amino acids. Germline CDR1 reads LNHDA; CDR2 reads SQIVND (reference sequence). The V and J ends lost 7 bases and 5 bases respectively, with 17 bases between them. The CDR3: CASTTGGNLYGYTF. The covered CDR3 bases are TGTGCCAGTACCACCGGGGGGAATCTTTATGGC.

This clone was counted between two and nine times. Coverage ceases 3 residues before the CDR3 finishes, and the germline J gene fills in the end. This rearrangement joins TRBV2 to TRBJ2-1, with 14 bases aligning to TRBD2. CDR3 length equals 15 residues. The germline V gene has CDR1 SNHLY and CDR2 FYNNEI. Trimming at V came to 8 bases and at J to 9 bases, leaving 9 bases not matched to a gene. CDR3 DNA, as far as it was read: TGTGCCAGCGCGGGACTAGCGGGGGCCGCGGGTGAG. It encodes CASAGLAGAAGE. The CDR3 as a whole reads CASAGLAGAAGEQFF.

By sample fraction, this clone is medium-sized. Read coverage stops 3 residues before the CDR3 terminus; the germline J gene supplies the remainder. This sequence joins TRBV5-1 and TRBJ2-3; 8 bases align to TRBD1. J was trimmed by 2 bases and V by 0 bases; bases with no gene match: 8. The CDR3 is made up of 17 amino acids. Germline CDR1 reads SGHRS; CDR2 reads YFSETQ. The CDR3 loop reads CASSLGGTGVITDTQYF. CDR3 DNA (partial): TGCGCCAGCAGCTTGGGAGGGACAGGAGTAATCACAGATACG. The full variable domain, completed using reference TRBV5-1 and TRBJ2-3, is KAGVTQTPRYLIKTRGQQVTLSCSPISGHRSVSWYQQTPGQGLQFLFEYFSETQRNKGNFPGRFSGRQFSNSRSEMNVSTLELGDSALYLCASSLGGTGVITDTQYFGPGTRLTVL.

In its sample, this clone is medium-sized. The missing CDR3 end, 3 residues past where the read stops, is filled in from the germline J gene. This chain links TRBV20-1 with TRBJ2-1; D possibly corresponds to TRBD2 (5 bases). CDR1 is DFQATT and CDR2 is SNEGSKA in the germline V gene (reference sequence). The CDR3 has 14 residues. The V end lost 2 bases, the J end lost 1 base, and 9 bases lay between the germline ends. CDR3: CSARSSASYNEQFF. Incomplete CDR3 DNA: TGCAGTGCTAGAAGTAGCGCGTCCTACAATGAG.

By sample share, this clone is large (0.1 to 1%). The CDR3 end lies 3 residues beyond the end of the read and is filled in from the germline J gene. The chain carries TRBV12-3 or TRBV12-4 and TRBJ2-2, with D maybe TRBD1 (5 bases). There are 14 residues in the CDR3. V was pared by 7 bases and J by 4 bases, with 13 bases between. CDR3: CASTKDSLTGELFF. CDR3 bases read: TGTGCCAGCACCAAAGACAGCCTCACCGGGGAG.

A word on this clone: The read gets to within 3 residues of the CDR3 end, and the germline J gene fills in the rest. The chain employs TRBV7-9 and TRBJ2-7; D is possibly TRBD1 (6 bases). Germline V gives CDR1 SEHNR, CDR2 FQNEAQ (reference sequence). V lost 7 bases and J lost 0, with 10 bases in between. This CDR3 is built from 13 residues. CDR3 sequence reads: CASTDRYSYEQYF. CDR3 DNA (partial): TGTGCCAGCACCGACAGGTACTCCTACGAG.

This clone was counted between two and nine times. The DNA ends 3 residues before the CDR3 does, and the rest of the CDR3 is filled in from the germline J gene. V usage is TRBV10-2 and J usage is TRBJ2-7, with no clear D. The V end was cut by 2 bases, the J end by 6 bases, with 5 bases between. The CDR3 sequence is 11 residues long. The germline gives CDR1 WSHSY, CDR2 SAAADI. The sequenced part of the CDR3 DNA is TGCGCCAGCAGTGAGACGGGCGAG. It yields the protein CASSETGE. The whole CDR3 protein reads CASSETGEQYF.

In its sample, this clone ranks as medium-sized (0.01 to 0.1%). The CDR3 end is not reached by the read, which stops 3 residues before it; the germline J gene fills it in. This sequence joins TRBV29-1 and TRBJ1-2, with D unresolved. The germline gives CDR1 SQVTM, CDR2 ANQGSEA. Trimming took off 6 bases at V and 6 bases at J, with 11 bases between the two ends. CDR3 size: 11 residues. This CDR3 reads CSVRALDGYTF. The DNA read from the CDR3 is TGCAGCGTCCGCGCCCTGGATGGC.

Concerning this clone: Coverage ceases 3 residues before the CDR3 finishes, and the germline J gene fills in the end. The chain recombines TRBV19 with TRBJ1-1, with 7 nucleotides matching TRBD1. CDR3 length: 15 residues. Unmatched junction bases numbered 9, after V lost 2 bases and J lost 6 bases. The germline gives CDR1 LNHDA, CDR2 SQIVND (reference sequence). The DNA read from the CDR3 is TGTGCCAGTAGTATACGACAGGGTGGAGTACCTGAA. It is translated as CASSIRQGGVPE. The whole CDR3 protein is CASSIRQGGVPEAFF.

As concerns this clone: The read terminates 3 residues ahead of where the CDR3 ends, so the germline J gene completes it. The rearrangement uses TRBV7-2 and TRBJ2-7, with 9 bases fitting TRBD1. Per germline, CDR1 SGHTA and CDR2 FQGNSA. The trim removed 6 bases at V and 5 bases at J, leaving 8 bases unmatched. The length of the CDR3 is 14 residues. Here the CDR3 reads CASRDRGEWDEQYF. The CDR3 bases that were read are TGTGCCAGCAGGGACAGGGGCGAGTGGGACGAG.

This clone is medium-sized in the sample. The CDR3 end falls 3 residues outside the read, so it is completed with the germline J gene. The rearrangement uses TRBV6-2 or TRBV6-3 and TRBJ2-1, with 9 bases that match TRBD2. Per the germline V gene, CDR1 is MNHEY and CDR2 is SVGEGT. V lost 8 bases, J lost 6 bases, and 5 bases stayed unmatched. This CDR3 has 13 amino acids. This CDR3 is CASGTSHFNEQFF. Partial CDR3 DNA: TGTGCCAGCGGGACTAGCCACTTCAATGAG.

To note about this clone: The read ends 3 residues before the CDR3 terminus; that terminus is restored from the germline J gene. This rearrangement joins TRBV18 to TRBJ2-1; 8 nucleotides line up with TRBD2. The CDR3 runs to 14 residues. Germline CDR1 KGHSH, CDR2 LQKENI. The V and J ends lost 3 bases and 7 bases, in that order; junction bases with no gene match: 5. The chain's CDR3 is CASSPMGLGNEQFF. The sequenced CDR3 bases are TGTGCCAGCTCACCTATGGGACTAGGGAATGAG.